This TCR beta chain originates from a study of CXCR3-negative and CXCR3-positive naive CD8 T cells. In germline, CDR1 is SEHNR, CDR2 FQNEAQ (reference sequence). The CDR3 is 14 amino acids. UMI-labeled TRB cDNA libraries were prepared by 5' RACE. TCRdb re-called the 5' RACE reads and catalogs CDR3 proteins one per entry, DNA excluded. In all, the sample yields around 40,000 distinct CDR3 sequences. The J gene is TRBJ2-2, the V gene TRBV7-9. The TCR sequence derives from a human donor in good health. Some clones in this sample may be carry-over from other donors' samples. The sample was naive CXCR3- CD8+ T cells from blood. Noted subset: CD45RO-CCR7+CD27+CD95- naive CD8+ T cells lacking CXCR3 (TNR3-). CDR3 protein: CASSLKRLAGELFF. Filled out from reference TRBV7-9 and TRBJ2-2, the complete variable domain reads DTGVSQNPRHKITKRGQNVTFRCDPISEHNRLYWYRQTLGQGPEFLTYFQNEAQLEKSRLLSDRFSAERPKGSFSTLEIQRTEQGDSAMYLCASSLKRLAGELFFGEGSRLTVL.